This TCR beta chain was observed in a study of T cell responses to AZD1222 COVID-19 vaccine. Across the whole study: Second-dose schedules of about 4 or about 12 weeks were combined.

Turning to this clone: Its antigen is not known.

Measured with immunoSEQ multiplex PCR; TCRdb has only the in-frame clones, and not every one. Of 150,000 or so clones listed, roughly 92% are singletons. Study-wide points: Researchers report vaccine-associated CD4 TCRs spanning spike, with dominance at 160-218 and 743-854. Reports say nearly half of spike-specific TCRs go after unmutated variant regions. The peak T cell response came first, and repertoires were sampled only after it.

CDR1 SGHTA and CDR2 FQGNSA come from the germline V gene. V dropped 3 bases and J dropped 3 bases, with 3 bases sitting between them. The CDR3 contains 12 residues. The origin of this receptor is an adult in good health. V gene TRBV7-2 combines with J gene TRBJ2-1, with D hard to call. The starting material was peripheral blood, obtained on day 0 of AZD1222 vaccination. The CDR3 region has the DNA TGTGCCAGCAGCTTGGGCTACAATGAGCAGTTCTTC. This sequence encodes CASSLGYNEQFF.